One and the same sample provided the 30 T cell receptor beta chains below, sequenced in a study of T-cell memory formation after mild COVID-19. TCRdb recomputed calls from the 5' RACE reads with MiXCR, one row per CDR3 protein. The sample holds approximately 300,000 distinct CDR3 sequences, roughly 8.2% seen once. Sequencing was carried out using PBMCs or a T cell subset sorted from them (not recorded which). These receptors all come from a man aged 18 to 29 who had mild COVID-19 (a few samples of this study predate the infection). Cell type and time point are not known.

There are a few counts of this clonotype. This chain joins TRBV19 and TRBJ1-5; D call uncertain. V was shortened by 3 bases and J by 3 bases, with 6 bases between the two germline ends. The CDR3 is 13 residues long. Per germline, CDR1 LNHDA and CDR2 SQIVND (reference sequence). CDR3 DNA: TGTGCCAGTAGTATGGGTCCCAATCAGCCCCAGCATTTT. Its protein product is CASSMGPNQPQHF.

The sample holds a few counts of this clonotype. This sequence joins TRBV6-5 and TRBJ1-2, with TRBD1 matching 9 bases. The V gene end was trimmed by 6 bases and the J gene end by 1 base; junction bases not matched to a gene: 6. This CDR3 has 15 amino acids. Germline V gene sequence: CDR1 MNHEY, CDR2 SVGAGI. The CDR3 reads CASRNPGQGNYGYTF. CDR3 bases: TGTGCCAGCAGAAATCCGGGACAGGGTAACTATGGCTACACCTTC.

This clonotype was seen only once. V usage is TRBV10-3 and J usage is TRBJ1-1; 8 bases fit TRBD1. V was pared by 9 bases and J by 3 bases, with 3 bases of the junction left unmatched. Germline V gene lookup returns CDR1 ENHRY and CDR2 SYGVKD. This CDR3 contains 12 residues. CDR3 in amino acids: CAIKDRDTEAFF. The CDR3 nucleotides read TGTGCCATTAAGGACAGGGACACTGAAGCTTTCTTT.

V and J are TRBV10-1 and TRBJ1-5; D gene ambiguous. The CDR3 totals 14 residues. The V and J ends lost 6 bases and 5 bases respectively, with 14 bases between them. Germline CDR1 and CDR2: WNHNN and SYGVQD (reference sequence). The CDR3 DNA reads TGCGCCAGCAGGTATACAGTACTAGATCAGCCCCAGCATTTT. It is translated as CASRYTVLDQPQHF.

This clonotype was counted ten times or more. In DNA, the CDR3 is TGTGCCAGCAGAAATACAGGGGGCGGACAGCCCCAGCATTTT. Translation: CASRNTGGGQPQHF. The chain employs TRBV6-2 or TRBV6-3 and TRBJ1-5; 9 bases agree with TRBD1. This CDR3 comprises 14 residues. Germline V gene lookup returns CDR1 MNHEY and CDR2 SVGEGT. V dropped 6 bases and J dropped 7; count of bases not matched to a gene: 7.

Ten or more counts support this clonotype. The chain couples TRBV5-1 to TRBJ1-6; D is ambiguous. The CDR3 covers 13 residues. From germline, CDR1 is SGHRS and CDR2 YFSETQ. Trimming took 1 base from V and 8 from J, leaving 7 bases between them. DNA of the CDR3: TGCGCCAGCAGCTTGAAACAAGATTCACCCCTCCACTTT. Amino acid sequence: CASSLKQDSPLHF.

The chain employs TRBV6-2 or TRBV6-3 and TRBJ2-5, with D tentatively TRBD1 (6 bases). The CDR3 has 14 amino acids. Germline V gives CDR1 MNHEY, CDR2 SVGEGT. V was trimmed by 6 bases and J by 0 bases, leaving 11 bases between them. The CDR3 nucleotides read TGTGCCAGCAGACAGGGACCCAACCAAGAGACCCAGTACTTC. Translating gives CASRQGPNQETQYF.

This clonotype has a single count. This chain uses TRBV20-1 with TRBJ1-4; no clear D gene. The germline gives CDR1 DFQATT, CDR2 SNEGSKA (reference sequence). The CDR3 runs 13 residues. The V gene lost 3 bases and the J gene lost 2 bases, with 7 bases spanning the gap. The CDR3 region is CSASLATNEKLFF. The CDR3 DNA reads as TGCAGTGCTAGCTTGGCGACTAATGAAAAACTGTTTTTT.

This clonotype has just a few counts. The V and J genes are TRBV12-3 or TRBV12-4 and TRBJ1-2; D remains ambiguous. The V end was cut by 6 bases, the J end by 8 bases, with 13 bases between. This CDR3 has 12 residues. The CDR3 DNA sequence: TGTGCCAGCAGCCTCATTGGTCAAGGCTACACCTTC. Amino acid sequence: CASSLIGQGYTF.

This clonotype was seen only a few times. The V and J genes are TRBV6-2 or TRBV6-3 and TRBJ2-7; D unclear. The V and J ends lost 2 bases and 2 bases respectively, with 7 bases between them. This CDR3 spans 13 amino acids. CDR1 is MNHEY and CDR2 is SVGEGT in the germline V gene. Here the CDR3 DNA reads TGTGCCAGCAGTTACCCAAGGGCCTACGAGCAGTACGTC. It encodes CASSYPRAYEQYV.

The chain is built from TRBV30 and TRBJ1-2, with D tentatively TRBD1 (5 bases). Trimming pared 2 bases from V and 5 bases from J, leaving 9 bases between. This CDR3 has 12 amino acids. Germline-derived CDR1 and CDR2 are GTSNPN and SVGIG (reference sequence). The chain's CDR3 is CAWSRGGYGYTF. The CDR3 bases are TGTGCCTGGAGTCGGGGGGGATATGGCTACACCTTC.

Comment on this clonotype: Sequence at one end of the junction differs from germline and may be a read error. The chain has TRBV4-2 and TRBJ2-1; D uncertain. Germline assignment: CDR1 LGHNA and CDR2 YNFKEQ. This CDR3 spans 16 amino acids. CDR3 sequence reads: CARSQGSNRLYNEQFF. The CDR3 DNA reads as TGTGCCAGAAGCCAAGGATCGAACCGTCTTTACAATGAGCAGTTCTTC.

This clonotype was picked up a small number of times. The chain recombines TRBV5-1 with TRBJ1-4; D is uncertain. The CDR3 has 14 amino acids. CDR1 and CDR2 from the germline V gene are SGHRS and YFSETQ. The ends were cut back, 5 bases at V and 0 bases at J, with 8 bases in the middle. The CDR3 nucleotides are TGCGCCAGCAGTAGCACAGCAACTAATGAAAAACTGTTTTTT. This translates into CASSSTATNEKLFF.

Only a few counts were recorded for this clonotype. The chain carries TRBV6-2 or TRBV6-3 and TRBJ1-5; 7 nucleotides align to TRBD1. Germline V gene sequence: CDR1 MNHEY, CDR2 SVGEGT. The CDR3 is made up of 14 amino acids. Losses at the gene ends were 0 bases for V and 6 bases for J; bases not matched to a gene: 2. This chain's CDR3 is CASSYSAGGQPQHF. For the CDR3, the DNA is TGTGCCAGCAGTTACTCGGCAGGGGGTCAGCCCCAGCATTTT.

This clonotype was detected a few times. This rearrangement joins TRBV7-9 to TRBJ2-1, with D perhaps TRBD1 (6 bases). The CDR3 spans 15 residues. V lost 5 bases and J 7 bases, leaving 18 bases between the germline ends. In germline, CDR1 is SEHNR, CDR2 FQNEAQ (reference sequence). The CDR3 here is CASSNRVYRANEQFF. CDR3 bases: TGTGCCAGCAGCAACAGGGTCTACAGGGCTAATGAGCAGTTCTTC.

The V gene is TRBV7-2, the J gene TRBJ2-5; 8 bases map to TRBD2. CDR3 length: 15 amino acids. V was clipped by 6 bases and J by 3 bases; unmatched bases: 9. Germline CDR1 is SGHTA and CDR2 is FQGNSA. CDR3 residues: CASSAGAGREETQYF. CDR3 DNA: TGTGCCAGCAGTGCGGGGGCCGGGAGGGAAGAGACCCAGTACTTC.

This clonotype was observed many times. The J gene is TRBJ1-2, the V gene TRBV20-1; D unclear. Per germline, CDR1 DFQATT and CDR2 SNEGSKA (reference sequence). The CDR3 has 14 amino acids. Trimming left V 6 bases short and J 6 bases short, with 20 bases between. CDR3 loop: CSAPLTGRIDGYTF. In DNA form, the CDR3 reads TGCAGTGCACCCCTCACGGGGAGGATCGATGGCTACACCTTC.

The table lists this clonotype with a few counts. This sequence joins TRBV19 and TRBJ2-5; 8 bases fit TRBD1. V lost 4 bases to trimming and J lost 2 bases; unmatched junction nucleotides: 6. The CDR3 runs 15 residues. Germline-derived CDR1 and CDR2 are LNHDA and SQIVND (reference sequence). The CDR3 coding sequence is TGTGCCAGTAGTAACCTAAGGACAGGGCAAGAGACCCAGTACTTC. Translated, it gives CASSNLRTGQETQYF.

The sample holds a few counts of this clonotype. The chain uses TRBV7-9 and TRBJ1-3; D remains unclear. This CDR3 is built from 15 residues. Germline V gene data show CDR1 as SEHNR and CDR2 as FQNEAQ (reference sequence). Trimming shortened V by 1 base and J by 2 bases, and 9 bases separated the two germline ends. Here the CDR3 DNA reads TGTGCCAGCAGCTTAGTGCCGGTAACTGGAAACACCATATATTTT. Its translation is CASSLVPVTGNTIYF.

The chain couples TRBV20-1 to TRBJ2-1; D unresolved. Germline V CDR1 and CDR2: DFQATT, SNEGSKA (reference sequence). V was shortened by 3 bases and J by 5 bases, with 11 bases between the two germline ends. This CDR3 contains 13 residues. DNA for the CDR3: TGCAGTGCTAGTTGGGGTGCCCACAATGAGCAGTTCTTC. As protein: CSASWGAHNEQFF.

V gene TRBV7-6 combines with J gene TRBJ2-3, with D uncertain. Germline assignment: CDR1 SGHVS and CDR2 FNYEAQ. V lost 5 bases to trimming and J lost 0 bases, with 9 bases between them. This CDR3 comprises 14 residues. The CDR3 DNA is TGTGCCAGCAGCCAATTGGACAGCACAGATACGCAGTATTTT. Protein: CASSQLDSTDTQYF. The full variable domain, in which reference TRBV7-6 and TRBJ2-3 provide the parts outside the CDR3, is GAGVSQSPRYKVTKRGQDVALRCDPISGHVSLYWYRQALGQGPEFLTYFNYEAQQDKSGLPNDRFSAERPEGSISTLTIQRTEQRDSAMYRCASSQLDSTDTQYFGPGTRLTVL.

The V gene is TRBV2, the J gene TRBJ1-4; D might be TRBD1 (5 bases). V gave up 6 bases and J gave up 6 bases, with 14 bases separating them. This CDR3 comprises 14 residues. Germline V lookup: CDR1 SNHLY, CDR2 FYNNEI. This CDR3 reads CASRGLIYYEKLFF. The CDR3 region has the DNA TGTGCCAGCAGGGGACTGATTTACTATGAAAAACTGTTTTTT.

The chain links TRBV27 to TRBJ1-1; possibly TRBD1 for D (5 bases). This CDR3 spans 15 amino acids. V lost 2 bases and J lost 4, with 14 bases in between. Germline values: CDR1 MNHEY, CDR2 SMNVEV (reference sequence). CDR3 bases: TGTGCCAGCAGTTTAAGTTGGGGCGGGGGCACTGAAGCTTTCTTT. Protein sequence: CASSLSWGGGTEAFF.

The DNA for the CDR3 is TGTGCCAGCAGTGCCAGACGGGCGGAGGATTCACCCCTCCACTTT. As protein: CASSARRAEDSPLHF. The chain has TRBV6-5 and TRBJ1-6, with D uncertain. Trimming stripped 5 bases from V and 8 bases from J, with 16 bases between. This CDR3 has 15 residues. Germline CDR1 reads MNHEY; CDR2 reads SVGAGI.

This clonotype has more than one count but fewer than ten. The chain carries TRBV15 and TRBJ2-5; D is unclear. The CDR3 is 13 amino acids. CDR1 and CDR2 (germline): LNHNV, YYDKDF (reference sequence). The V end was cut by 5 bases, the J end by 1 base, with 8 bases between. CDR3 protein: CATSAGSQETQYF. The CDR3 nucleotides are TGTGCCACCAGCGCCGGCAGCCAAGAGACCCAGTACTTC.

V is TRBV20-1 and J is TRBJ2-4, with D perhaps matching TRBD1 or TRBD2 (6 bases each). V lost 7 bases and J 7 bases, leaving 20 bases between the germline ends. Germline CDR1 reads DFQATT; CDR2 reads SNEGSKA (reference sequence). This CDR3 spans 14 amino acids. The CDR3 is CSVFRGGRSNIQYF. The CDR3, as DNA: TGCAGTGTATTTCGTGGGGGGCGGAGTAACATTCAGTACTTC.

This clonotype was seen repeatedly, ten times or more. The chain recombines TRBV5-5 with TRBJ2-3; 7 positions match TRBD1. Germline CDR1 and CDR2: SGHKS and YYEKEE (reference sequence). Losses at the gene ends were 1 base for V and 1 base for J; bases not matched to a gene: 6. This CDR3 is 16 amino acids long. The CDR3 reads CASSLYGTVGTDTQYF. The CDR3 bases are TGTGCCAGCAGCTTGTACGGGACAGTAGGCACAGATACGCAGTATTTT.

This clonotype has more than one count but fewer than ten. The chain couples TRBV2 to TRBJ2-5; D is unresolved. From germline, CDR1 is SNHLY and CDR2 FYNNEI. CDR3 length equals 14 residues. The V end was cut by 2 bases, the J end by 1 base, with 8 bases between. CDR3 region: CASSELTVQETQYF. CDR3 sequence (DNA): TGTGCCAGCAGTGAACTTACAGTCCAAGAGACCCAGTACTTC.

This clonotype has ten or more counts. CDR3 DNA sequence: TGCGCCAGCAACAGACTAGCGGGTTCCTACGAGCAGTACTTC. Protein sequence: CASNRLAGSYEQYF. V is TRBV5-1 and J is TRBJ2-7, with 10 nucleotides matching TRBD2. V shed 6 bases and J 1 base; nucleotides not matched to a gene: 4. CDR1 and CDR2 (germline): SGHRS, YFSETQ. The CDR3 has 14 amino acids. Full variable domain (missing parts from reference TRBV5-1 and TRBJ2-7): KAGVTQTPRYLIKTRGQQVTLSCSPISGHRSVSWYQQTPGQGLQFLFEYFSETQRNKGNFPGRFSGRQFSNSRSEMNVSTLELGDSALYLCASNRLAGSYEQYFGPGTRLTVT.

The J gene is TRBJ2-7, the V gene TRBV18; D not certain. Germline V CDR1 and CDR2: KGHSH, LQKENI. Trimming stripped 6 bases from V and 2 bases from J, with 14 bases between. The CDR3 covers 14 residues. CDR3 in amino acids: CASSAWAAPYEQYF. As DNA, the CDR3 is TGTGCCAGCTCCGCTTGGGCGGCTCCCTACGAGCAGTACTTC.